The 32 T cell receptor beta chains reported below all come from one sample, sequenced in a study of T cell repertoires and leukemia-associated antigens. The antigens of these receptors remain unknown. TCRdb reprocessed the 5' RACE reads with MiXCR, giving one entry per CDR3 protein. The sample has 10,000 to 13,000 distinct CDR3 sequences, approximately 39% seen once. Material: CD3+ T cells sorted from blood and cultured. All receptors come from a female donor in good health.

This clonotype was seen many times. The chain joins TRBV19 to TRBJ2-7, with a weak D call TRBD1 (6 bases). Trimming shortened V by 10 bases and J by 4 bases, and 17 bases separated the two germline ends. Germline V lookup: CDR1 LNHDA, CDR2 SQIVND (reference sequence). This CDR3 contains 13 residues. CDR3 protein: CATDPRRGYEQYF. Written as DNA, the CDR3 is TGTGCCACCGACCCCCGAAGGGGGTACGAGCAGTACTTC.

V and J are TRBV5-1 and TRBJ2-7; D unresolved. CDR1 and CDR2 from the germline V gene are SGHRS and YFSETQ. This CDR3 has 13 residues. V was shortened by 10 bases and J by 0 bases, with 14 bases between the two germline ends. CDR3 bases: TGCGCCGGCGGCCCGGGTTCCTCCTACGAGCAGTACTTC. Its translation is CAGGPGSSYEQYF.

The chain carries TRBV20-1 and TRBJ2-2, with 7 bases matching TRBD1. J was trimmed by 6 bases and V by 3 bases; bases with no gene match: 7. The CDR3 covers 14 residues. Looked up from germline, CDR1 is DFQATT and CDR2 is SNEGSKA (reference sequence). CDR3 DNA sequence: TGCAGTGCTAGTGTTCAGGGGGATGCCGGGGAGCTGTTTTTT. The encoded protein is CSASVQGDAGELFF.

This clonotype was seen repeatedly, ten times or more. The rearrangement joins TRBV20-1 to TRBJ2-5; TRBD2 is a possible D gene (5 bases). CDR3 size: 13 residues. Germline V gene sequence: CDR1 DFQATT, CDR2 SNEGSKA (reference sequence). The ends were cut back, 4 bases at V and 4 bases at J, with 13 bases in the middle. This CDR3 reads CSAKPGNLETQYF. CDR3 in DNA: TGCAGTGCTAAACCCGGGAATTTAGAGACCCAGTACTTC.

The genes are TRBV6-2 or TRBV6-3 and TRBJ2-7, with D possibly matching TRBD2 (5 bases). The CDR3 sequence is 14 residues long. The V and J ends lost 5 bases and 2 bases respectively, with 13 bases between them. Germline assignment: CDR1 MNHEY and CDR2 SVGEGT. DNA for the CDR3: TGTGCCAGCAGTCTTTGGACCGGGGCCTACGAGCAGTACTTC. Translation: CASSLWTGAYEQYF.

This clonotype was counted between two and nine times. The chain uses TRBV6-5 and TRBJ2-7; 9 nucleotides agree with TRBD2. V lost 8 bases to trimming and J lost 2 bases; unmatched junction nucleotides: 4. The V gene's germline CDR1 is MNHEY and CDR2 SVGAGI. This CDR3 spans 13 amino acids. The CDR3 bases are TGTGCCAGCTTAGGCGGGAGGGCCTACGAGCAGTACTTC. It encodes CASLGGRAYEQYF.

This clonotype appeared a few times. The V call is TRBV20-1, the J call TRBJ1-1, with 7 bases lining up with TRBD1. Looked up from germline, CDR1 is DFQATT and CDR2 is SNEGSKA (reference sequence). J was trimmed by 3 bases and V by 1 base; bases with no gene match: 2. The CDR3 sequence is 13 residues long. The CDR3 bases are TGCAGTGCTAGAGGACAGGGAGACACTGAAGCTTTCTTT. The encoded protein is CSARGQGDTEAFF.

The chain employs TRBV7-2 and TRBJ2-1; 11 bases fit TRBD2. Looked up from germline, CDR1 is SGHTA and CDR2 is FQGNSA. The length of the CDR3 is 18 residues. Germline trimming cut 3 bases from V and 6 bases from J; bases unmatched to any gene: 13. For the CDR3, the DNA is TGTGCCAGCAGCTTTTACCCGGCCCTAGCGGGAGGCGTCAATGAGCAGTTCTTC. Protein sequence: CASSFYPALAGGVNEQFF.

The table lists this clonotype with many counts. The chain is built from TRBV7-3 and TRBJ1-6, with TRBD1 matching over 9 bases. The CDR3 totals 15 residues. Trimming took 4 bases from V and 7 from J; bases not matched to a gene: 5. Germline CDR1 is SGHTA and CDR2 is FQGTGA. The CDR3, as DNA: TGTGCCAGCAGCTCGGGACAGGGCGGCAATTCACCCCTCCACTTT. It translates to CASSSGQGGNSPLHF. Combining the CDR3 with reference TRBV7-3 and TRBJ1-6 gives the whole variable domain GAGVSQTPSNKVTEKGKYVELRCDPISGHTALYWYRQSLGQGPEFLIYFQGTGAADDSGLPNDRFFAVRPEGSVSTLKIQRTERGDSAVYLCASSSGQGGNSPLHFGNGTRLTVT.

The chain carries TRBV20-1 and TRBJ2-7; possibly TRBD1 for D (5 bases). Germline assignment: CDR1 DFQATT and CDR2 SNEGSKA (reference sequence). The ends were cut back, 3 bases at V and 2 bases at J, with 20 bases in the middle. This CDR3 comprises 16 residues. CDR3 DNA: TGCAGTGCTAGCCCCCTGGGGTTGGGGCTACCCTACGAGCAGTACTTC. This codes for CSASPLGLGLPYEQYF.

This clonotype has a count of ten or more. For the CDR3, the DNA is TGTGCCAGCAGACCGACTAGCGGGCCCTACAATGAGCAGTTCTTC. This encodes CASRPTSGPYNEQFF. The chain employs TRBV5-4 and TRBJ2-1, with 10 bases aligning to TRBD2. This CDR3 comprises 15 residues. The ends lost 5 bases at V and 2 bases at J; junction bases unmatched: 4. The germline CDR1 and CDR2 sequences are SGHNT and YYREEE (reference sequence).

The chain combines TRBV20-1 with TRBJ2-1, with 9 bases fitting TRBD2. The CDR3 length is 15 residues. V lost 0 bases, J lost 10 bases, and 10 bases stayed unmatched. Germline-derived CDR1 and CDR2 are DFQATT and SNEGSKA (reference sequence). CDR3 DNA sequence: TGCAGTGCTAGAGATCTGTTGGGAAGCGGGAGGGAGCAGTTCTTC. Its translation is CSARDLLGSGREQFF.

This clonotype counts as medium-sized. The chain uses TRBV20-1 and TRBJ2-3, with D possibly matching TRBD1 (6 bases). The CDR3 totals 15 residues. Germline loops: CDR1 DFQATT, CDR2 SNEGSKA (reference sequence). The CDR3 region has the DNA TGCAGCGCCCTTTACAGGGAGCTGAGCACAGATACGCAGTATTTT. Its protein product is CSALYRELSTDTQYF.

CDR3 bases: TGTGCCAGCAGCTCGACACTCGGGAACAATGAGCAGTTCTTC. As protein: CASSSTLGNNEQFF. The chain is built from TRBV7-8 and TRBJ2-1, with D perhaps TRBD2 (5 bases). CDR1 is SGHVS and CDR2 is FQNEAQ in the germline V gene. The CDR3 sequence is 14 residues long. V was pared by 4 bases and J by 5 bases, with 12 bases between.

This clonotype was found a few times. The chain employs TRBV20-1 and TRBJ2-4; D tentatively reads TRBD1 or TRBD2 (5 bases each). Germline assignment: CDR1 DFQATT and CDR2 SNEGSKA (reference sequence). V lost 0 bases and J 9 bases, leaving 15 bases between the germline ends. This CDR3 has 14 amino acids. The CDR3 protein is CSARERGSPAIQYF. The CDR3 DNA reads as TGCAGTGCTAGAGAGAGGGGAAGTCCTGCCATTCAGTACTTC.

This clonotype was counted ten times or more. The chain carries TRBV6-4 and TRBJ2-1; TRBD2 matches at 11 bases. The CDR3 length is 15 residues. V was pared by 6 bases and J by 6 bases, with 7 bases of the junction left unmatched. CDR1 and CDR2 from the germline V gene are MRHNA and SNTAGT. The CDR3 reads CASSKTSGSSNEQFF. The CDR3 nucleotides are TGTGCCAGCAGCAAAACTAGCGGGAGTTCCAATGAGCAGTTCTTC.

The chain couples TRBV27 to TRBJ1-5; no clear D gene. Per the germline V gene, CDR1 is MNHEY and CDR2 is SMNVEV (reference sequence). Deletions cut 1 base from V and 0 bases from J, with 7 bases between. The CDR3 runs to 15 residues. The CDR3 DNA follows: TGTGCCAGCAGTTTATTTTCCGGTAGCAATCAGCCCCAGCATTTT. This codes for CASSLFSGSNQPQHF.

The chain employs TRBV29-1 and TRBJ1-1; D remains unclear. The CDR3 is 14 residues long. Trimming shortened V by 7 bases and J by 0 bases, and 15 bases separated the two germline ends. CDR1 is SQVTM, CDR2 ANQGSEA, per germline. CDR3 amino acids: CSASPDGMNTEAFF. The CDR3 nucleotides read TGCAGCGCCTCACCGGACGGAATGAACACTGAAGCTTTCTTT.

A remark on this clonotype: An end of the junction differs from the germline gene, which may be a read error. This chain joins TRBV20-1 and TRBJ2-3, with 9 positions matching TRBD2. Germline V gives CDR1 DFQATT, CDR2 SNEGSKA (reference sequence). CDR3 length: 18 residues. CDR3 in DNA: TGCAGTGCTAGAGGTCTTGTGCGGGAGGGACTTAGCGCAGATACGCAGTACTTT. This encodes CSARGLVREGLSADTQYF.

The V and J genes are TRBV7-3 and TRBJ2-3, with a weak D call TRBD1 (6 bases). CDR3 length equals 17 residues. Trimming left V 0 bases short and J 1 base short, with 14 bases between. From germline, CDR1 is SGHTA and CDR2 FQGTGA. The CDR3 DNA is TGTGCCAGCAGCTTAACGGCGCTAGGGGGAGGCACAGATACGCAGTATTTT. It codes for CASSLTALGGGTDTQYF.

In this sample, this clonotype turned up a few times. V usage is TRBV24-1 and J usage is TRBJ2-5, with a possible D match to TRBD1 (6 bases). Germline V gives CDR1 KGHDR, CDR2 SFDVKD. The CDR3 is 15 amino acids. V was pared by 3 bases and J by 3 bases, with 13 bases between. Here the CDR3 reads CATSDDDRIEETQYF. CDR3 sequence (DNA): TGTGCCACCAGTGATGATGACAGGATCGAAGAGACCCAGTACTTC.

This sequence joins TRBV11-3 and TRBJ2-2; TRBD2 might be the D (6 bases). Germline loops: CDR1 SGHNT, CDR2 YENEEA. This CDR3 is built from 16 residues. V gave up 0 bases and J gave up 5 bases, with 13 bases separating them. The CDR3 DNA is TGTGCCAGCAGCTTAGAAGGGTATCGGGGGACCGGGGAGCTGTTTTTT. Translation: CASSLEGYRGTGELFF.

The chain joins TRBV10-3 to TRBJ1-2; D uncertain. Germline-derived CDR1 and CDR2 are ENHRY and SYGVKD. Between the trimmed V and J ends, which lost 6 bases and 5 bases, there was a span of 10 bases. This CDR3 is 12 amino acids long. Written as DNA, the CDR3 is TGTGCCATCAGGCAAATCCCTTATGGCTACACCTTC. Protein sequence: CAIRQIPYGYTF.

This clonotype was counted at least ten times. The V gene is TRBV10-3, the J gene TRBJ2-5; D is possibly TRBD2 (6 bases). Trimming took off 4 bases at V and 2 bases at J, with 11 bases between the two ends. CDR1 is ENHRY and CDR2 is SYGVKD in the germline V gene. CDR3 size: 14 residues. Here the CDR3 reads CAISGDSRQETQYF. The CDR3 bases are TGTGCCATCAGTGGGGACTCAAGACAAGAGACCCAGTACTTC.

The rearrangement links TRBV5-1 to TRBJ1-2; D not certain. In germline, CDR1 is SGHRS, CDR2 YFSETQ. The CDR3 length is 16 residues. V lost 5 bases, J lost 2 bases, and 19 bases lay in between. CDR3 residues: CASRSADSLGNYGYTF. CDR3 in DNA: TGCGCCAGCAGATCTGCAGACTCTCTTGGGAACTATGGCTACACCTTC.

A few counts support this clonotype. The chain recombines TRBV5-1 with TRBJ2-2; D is unclear. The germline CDR1 and CDR2 sequences are SGHRS and YFSETQ. Trimming pared 0 bases from V and 6 bases from J, leaving 9 bases between. This CDR3 has 14 amino acids. In nucleotides, the CDR3 is TGCGCCAGCAGCTTGGAAGGTCTACCCGGGGAGCTGTTTTTT. Translation: CASSLEGLPGELFF.

This clonotype was recorded many times. The J gene is TRBJ1-4, the V gene TRBV6-5; tentative D call: TRBD1 (5 bases). Trimming left V 2 bases short and J 4 bases short, with 8 bases between. This CDR3 region has 14 residues. CDR1 is MNHEY and CDR2 is SVGAGI in the germline V gene. For the CDR3, the DNA is TGTGCCAGCAGTTACGGGGGTATTAATGAAAAACTGTTTTTT. Its translation is CASSYGGINEKLFF.

This clonotype is medium-sized. This chain joins TRBV9 and TRBJ2-2; D remains unclear. Germline V lookup: CDR1 SGDLS, CDR2 YYNGEE. This CDR3 contains 12 residues. The germline V and J ends were trimmed by 2 bases and 6 bases, with 5 bases remaining between them. CDR3 bases: TGTGCCAGCAGCGTCGGGTCCGGGGAGCTGTTTTTT. This translates into CASSVGSGELFF.

The rearrangement links TRBV12-3 or TRBV12-4 to TRBJ2-1; 8 bases line up with TRBD2. CDR3 length: 19 residues. The trim removed 6 bases at V and 7 bases at J, leaving 23 bases unmatched. The CDR3 bases are TGTGCCAGCAGACTGGGTTTTAGGGGTGCCGGGACTAGGCATAATGAGCAGTTCTTC. Translated, it gives CASRLGFRGAGTRHNEQFF.

As concerns this clonotype: Given a much more abundant clone one base away, this may be a read error. V and J are TRBV30 and TRBJ2-5; D not resolved. This CDR3 has 12 residues. From germline, CDR1 is GTSNPN and CDR2 SVGIG (reference sequence). CDR3 loop: CARSASEETQYF. DNA of the CDR3: TGTGCCCGGAGTGCGTCGGAAGAGACCCAGTACTTC.

This clonotype is categorized as medium-sized. The chain carries TRBV28 and TRBJ2-1; perhaps TRBD2 as D (6 bases). The germline V gene encodes CDR1 MDHEN and CDR2 SYDVKM. V lost 9 bases, J lost 2 bases, and 14 bases lay in between. CDR3 length equals 14 residues. The CDR3 loop is CASSTPGAYNEQFF. The CDR3 bases are TGTGCCAGTAGCACCCCGGGGGCCTACAATGAGCAGTTCTTC.

This clonotype was found once. A read error may produce the germline difference seen at one junction end. The chain employs TRBV7-2 and TRBJ2-5; possibly TRBD1 for D (5 bases). Germline V gives CDR1 SGHTA, CDR2 FQGNSA. The CDR3 consists of 13 residues. DNA of the CDR3: TGTGCCGGCGAAGACAGTGATCAAGGGACCCAGTACTTC. Amino acids: CAGEDSDQGTQYF.